The T cell receptor (beta chain) under discussion was sequenced for a study of blood T cell repertoires in COVID-19. Authors' data handling: Amplifying reference gene primers gave estimates of nucleated cell counts. Only in-frame clones appear in the TCRdb table, and some are missing; sequencing was by immunoSEQ multiplex PCR. The V and J calls and clone size are taken from that table; D and trimming were inferred from the DNA. The data show 120,000 to 150,000 clones, 75% to 85% seen once. Germline V lookup: CDR1 MNHEY, CDR2 SVGAGI. The ends lost 2 bases at V and 8 bases at J; junction bases unmatched: 5. The CDR3 totals 14 residues.

The J gene is TRBJ1-2, the V gene TRBV6-5, with 10 nucleotides matching TRBD1. Source material: peripheral blood. This clonotype was obtained from a human donor with acute or convalescent COVID-19. The donor label of this sample is uncertain. In DNA form, the CDR3 reads TGTGCCAGCAGTTACCACGGACAGGGGGAGGGCTACACCTTC. It translates to CASSYHGQGEGYTF.